The 24 T cell receptor beta chains below were found in one sample sequenced in a study of Ad26.COV2.S vaccination and SARS-CoV-2 variants. Produced via immunoSEQ multiplex PCR; TCRdb's table is partial and in-frame only. The table lists tens of thousands of clones, roughly 84% of them singletons. The source material was peripheral blood, sampled after recovery from COVID-19. The receptors were gathered from a human donor who had recovered from COVID-19.

The V and J genes are TRBV9 and TRBJ2-1, with 7 bases fitting TRBD1. The length of the CDR3 is 14 residues. In germline, CDR1 is SGDLS, CDR2 YYNGEE. Unmatched junction bases numbered 9, after V lost 8 bases and J lost 4 bases. The CDR3 region is CASSTGNDYNEQFF. CDR3 coding DNA: TGTGCCAGTTCGACAGGGAATGATTACAATGAGCAGTTCTTC.

This rearrangement joins TRBV11-2 to TRBJ2-7, with D possibly being TRBD1 (6 bases). The V gene lost 3 bases and the J gene lost 5 bases, with 14 bases spanning the gap. The CDR3 spans 14 residues. Germline lookup yields CDR1 SGHAT and CDR2 FQNNGV. CDR3 sequence reads: CASSLTGFGDEQYV. The DNA of the CDR3 is TGTGCCAGCAGCTTGACAGGCTTTGGGGACGAGCAGTACGTC.

The chain joins TRBV18 to TRBJ1-2, with unresolved D. CDR1 and CDR2 from the germline V gene are KGHSH and LQKENI. Between the trimmed V and J ends, which lost 3 bases and 4 bases, there was a span of 12 bases. CDR3 length equals 14 residues. The CDR3 loop is CASSPPGNSYGYTF. The CDR3 DNA reads TGTGCCAGCTCACCTCCTGGGAATAGCTATGGCTACACCTTC. The whole variable domain, remainder taken from reference TRBV18 and TRBJ1-2, is NAGVMQNPRHLVRRRGQEARLRCSPMKGHSHVYWYRQLPEEGLKFMVYLQKENIIDESGMPKERFSAEFPKEGPSILRIQQVVRGDSAAYFCASSPPGNSYGYTFGSGTRLTVV.

The rearrangement uses TRBV6-1 and TRBJ2-2; D possibly corresponds to TRBD1 (6 bases). Trimming shortened V by 2 bases and J by 4 bases, and 20 bases separated the two germline ends. CDR3 length: 18 residues. Germline CDR1 is MNHNS and CDR2 is SASEGT. CDR3: CASSELPGTPLSTGELFF. CDR3 bases: TGTGCCAGCAGTGAACTCCCGGGGACACCCTTGAGCACCGGGGAGCTGTTTTTT.

The V and J genes are TRBV5-1 and TRBJ2-3, with 7 positions matching TRBD1. V trimming: 3 bases; J trimming: 6 bases; junction bases outside the gene matches: 7. Germline V lookup: CDR1 SGHRS, CDR2 YFSETQ. This CDR3 spans 14 amino acids. This CDR3 is CASSSTTGTDTQYF. In nucleotides, the CDR3 is TGCGCCAGCAGCTCGACGACAGGGACCGATACGCAGTATTTT. Full variable domain (rest looked up from reference TRBV5-1 and TRBJ2-3): KAGVTQTPRYLIKTRGQQVTLSCSPISGHRSVSWYQQTPGQGLQFLFEYFSETQRNKGNFPGRFSGRQFSNSRSEMNVSTLELGDSALYLCASSSTTGTDTQYFGPGTRLTVL.

This sequence joins TRBV10-1 and TRBJ2-3; 8 bases are shared with TRBD2. The CDR3 consists of 15 residues. V trimming: 4 bases; J trimming: 6 bases; junction bases outside the gene matches: 9. Per the germline V gene, CDR1 is WNHNN and CDR2 is SYGVQD (reference sequence). CDR3 sequence reads: CASSGTGGQRDTQYF. CDR3 coding DNA: TGCGCCAGCAGTGGGACGGGGGGGCAGCGTGATACGCAGTATTTT.

V and J are TRBV7-2 and TRBJ1-5; D not certain. The CDR3 contains 15 residues. Germline loops: CDR1 SGHTA, CDR2 FQGNSA. V was pared by 3 bases and J by 2 bases, with 11 bases between. This CDR3 is CASSLTGGRNQPQHF. For the CDR3, the DNA is TGTGCCAGCAGCTTGACGGGAGGGCGCAATCAGCCCCAGCATTTT.

This clone was counted a few times. The CDR3 sequence: CASSPTQQTQYF. The CDR3 DNA is TGTGCCAGCAGCCCCACCCAGCAGACCCAGTACTTC. The rearrangement links TRBV3-1 (or the pseudogene TRBV3-2) to TRBJ2-5, with D hard to call. The V and J ends lost 4 bases and 6 bases respectively, with 9 bases between them. Per the germline V gene, CDR1 is LGHDT and CDR2 is YNNKEL (reference sequence). The CDR3 is made up of 12 amino acids.

The V call is TRBV6-5, the J call TRBJ1-1, with 7 bases aligning to TRBD1. J was trimmed by 5 bases and V by 6 bases; bases with no gene match: 12. The CDR3 is 15 amino acids. Per the germline V gene, CDR1 is MNHEY and CDR2 is SVGAGI. The CDR3 protein is CASRSTGAGKTEAFF. The CDR3 DNA is TGTGCCAGCAGATCCACAGGGGCAGGTAAAACTGAAGCTTTCTTT.

This clone was picked up a small number of times. The chain has TRBV6-5 and TRBJ1-5, with unresolved D. CDR1 is MNHEY and CDR2 is SVGAGI in the germline V gene. The CDR3 sequence is 11 residues long. With 9 bases removed from V and 5 bases from J, the gap between germline ends came to 8 bases. CDR3 coding DNA: TGTGCCAGTAGTCGCGATCAGCCCCAGCATTTT. Protein: CASSRDQPQHF.

The chain links TRBV4-1 to TRBJ2-5; TRBD1 is a possible D gene (6 bases). This CDR3 has 15 amino acids. Germline CDR1 reads MGHRA; CDR2 reads YSYEKL. Trimming cost V 0 bases and J 5 bases, with 13 bases left between them. CDR3 sequence: CASSQDSTGRETQYF. The CDR3 DNA reads as TGCGCCAGCAGCCAAGATTCGACAGGACGGGAGACCCAGTACTTC.

The rearrangement links TRBV5-4 to TRBJ1-2; maybe TRBD1 (5 bases). Germline CDR1 SGHNT, CDR2 YYREEE (reference sequence). The CDR3 is 12 amino acids. V was cut by 4 bases and J by 13 bases, with 17 bases left in between. CDR3 sequence: CASSPQRRGRTF. As DNA, the CDR3 is TGTGCCAGCAGCCCCCAGAGGAGGGGACGCACCTTC.

This clone has just a few counts. This rearrangement joins TRBV15 to TRBJ1-2; D may be TRBD1 (6 bases). CDR3 length equals 16 residues. Germline loops: CDR1 LNHNV, CDR2 YYDKDF (reference sequence). Deletions cut 0 bases from V and 3 bases from J, with 14 bases between. The CDR3 is CATSREWRDTYYGYTF. The CDR3 nucleotides read TGTGCCACCAGCAGAGAGTGGAGGGACACGTACTATGGCTACACCTTC.

Only one count was recorded for this clone. The chain uses TRBV14 and TRBJ2-2; 9 nucleotides match TRBD1. V lost 1 base to trimming and J lost 6 bases; unmatched junction nucleotides: 9. Germline CDR1 SGHDN, CDR2 FVKESK. This CDR3 is 17 amino acids long. The CDR3 here is CASSQAKSQGASGELFF. CDR3 coding DNA: TGTGCCAGCAGCCAAGCGAAGTCACAGGGGGCTTCCGGGGAGCTGTTTTTT.

V gene TRBV2 combines with J gene TRBJ2-2, with 13 bases that match TRBD2. The CDR3 length is 17 residues. The V and J ends lost 7 bases and 6 bases, in that order; junction bases with no gene match: 11. Germline CDR1 and CDR2: SNHLY and FYNNEI. CDR3 DNA sequence: TGTGCCAGCACCCCCCAACCGGGACTAGCGGGACCCGGGGAGCTGTTTTTT. It encodes CASTPQPGLAGPGELFF.

The CDR3 sequence: CASSLPGPSNTEAFF. DNA of the CDR3: TGCGCCAGCAGTCTCCCGGGACCCTCGAACACTGAAGCTTTCTTT. This chain uses TRBV5-1 with TRBJ1-1, with TRBD1 as a possible D gene (5 bases). Trimming took 5 bases from V and 1 from J, leaving 15 bases between them. Germline values: CDR1 SGHRS, CDR2 YFSETQ. The CDR3 totals 15 residues.

This rearrangement joins TRBV10-3 to TRBJ2-7; tentative D call: TRBD1 (7 bases). Trimming removed 3 bases from V and 4 bases from J, with 10 bases in between. The CDR3 consists of 13 residues. Germline V gene sequence: CDR1 ENHRY, CDR2 SYGVKD. DNA for the CDR3: TGTGCCATCAGTGACAGGGGGAGGTACGAGCAGTACTTC. Its translation: CAISDRGRYEQYF.

This chain uses TRBV20-1 with TRBJ2-7; D may be TRBD1 (7 bases). Germline V gene lookup returns CDR1 DFQATT and CDR2 SNEGSKA (reference sequence). The CDR3 loop spans 13 amino acids. V was clipped by 3 bases and J by 5 bases, with 14 bases between them. The chain's CDR3 is CSASRGGGNEQYV. The CDR3 nucleotides are TGCAGTGCTAGTAGAGGAGGGGGCAACGAGCAGTACGTC.

The genes are TRBV30 and TRBJ2-1; 8 nucleotides agree with TRBD2. The length of the CDR3 is 18 residues. V lost 3 bases and J lost 8; bases outside the gene matches: 21. Germline assignment: CDR1 GTSNPN and CDR2 SVGIG (reference sequence). CDR3 sequence (DNA): TGTGCCTGGAGCAGTTACTTCCCAGACGGGAGGGCCGGGTATGAGCAGTTCTTC. Its translation: CAWSSYFPDGRAGYEQFF.

The chain is built from TRBV28 and TRBJ1-1; possibly TRBD1 for D (5 bases). This CDR3 comprises 14 residues. CDR1 MDHEN and CDR2 SYDVKM come from the germline V gene. V was shortened by 6 bases and J by 1 base, with 12 bases between the two germline ends. The chain's CDR3 is CASRLTDTNTEAFF. The DNA for the CDR3 is TGTGCCAGCAGGTTGACAGACACGAACACTGAAGCTTTCTTT.

The chain joins TRBV7-6 to TRBJ2-1; perhaps D is TRBD1 or TRBD2 (6 bases each). The CDR3 is made up of 14 amino acids. V gave up 5 bases and J gave up 5 bases, with 13 bases separating them. In germline, CDR1 is SGHVS, CDR2 FNYEAQ. The DNA of the CDR3 is TGTGCCAGCAGCCCGCGGGACAACGACAATGAGCAGTTCTTC. Its protein is CASSPRDNDNEQFF.

The rearrangement links TRBV7-9 to TRBJ2-7, with 7 bases matching TRBD2. The V and J ends lost 3 bases and 6 bases, in that order; junction bases with no gene match: 2. Per the germline V gene, CDR1 is SEHNR and CDR2 is FQNEAQ (reference sequence). The CDR3 is made up of 12 amino acids. CDR3 sequence reads: CASSFSGGEQYV. Here the CDR3 DNA reads TGTGCCAGCAGCTTTTCGGGAGGCGAGCAGTACGTC.

The rearrangement uses TRBV6-1 and TRBJ1-3; D is undetermined. The CDR3 runs 13 residues. CDR1 is MNHNS, CDR2 SASEGT, per germline. V dropped 8 bases and J dropped 4 bases, with 12 bases sitting between them. CDR3 in amino acids: CASQTPGGNTIYF. In DNA, the CDR3 is TGTGCCAGCCAAACTCCAGGCGGAAACACCATATATTTT.

This clone showed up just once. This chain connects TRBV9 to TRBJ2-3; D ambiguous. CDR3 size: 12 residues. V was shortened by 0 bases and J by 6 bases, with 5 bases between the two germline ends. Germline assignment: CDR1 SGDLS and CDR2 YYNGEE. This CDR3 is CASSVGVDTQYF. CDR3 coding DNA: TGTGCCAGCAGCGTAGGGGTGGATACGCAGTATTTT.